One and the same sample provided the 28 T cell receptor beta chains below, sequenced in a study of blood T cell repertoires in COVID-19 (dated by TCRdb to the early 2020s). The protocol used for the library was the immunoSEQ multiplex PCR assay. Here the immuneACCESS table is served through TCRdb, limited to in-frame sequences with V and J called. Missing clones are a known gap in these copies; in checked studies unresolved V genes cover under half, and the rest lacks a known reason. Recorded for this sample are 200,000 to 300,000 clones; 70% to 90% of them occurred a single time. Roughly 1.2% of the sample is held by the ten biggest clonotypes. The sequenced sample was PBMCs or T cells enriched from blood (not recorded which). The receptors stem from a woman aged 40 to 50 with acute COVID-19.

V and J are TRBV6-4 and TRBJ2-1; D is unclear. V lost 0 bases to trimming and J lost 5 bases, with 5 bases between them. Germline CDR1 is MRHNA and CDR2 is SNTAGT. This CDR3 is 13 amino acids long. The CDR3 protein is CASSDSEHNEQFF. Written as DNA, the CDR3 is TGTGCCAGCAGTGACTCTGAGCACAATGAGCAGTTCTTC.

J is TRBJ2-5 and V is TRBV4-1; D may be TRBD2 (6 bases). The CDR3 is 15 residues long. Germline V gives CDR1 MGHRA, CDR2 YSYEKL. Deletions cut 3 bases from V and 4 bases from J, with 15 bases between. The CDR3 region is CASSHLLARGETQYF. The CDR3 region has the DNA TGCGCCAGCAGCCACTTACTAGCTAGAGGAGAGACCCAGTACTTC.

The chain carries TRBV27 and TRBJ2-7; 10 bases align to TRBD1. V dropped 6 bases and J dropped 6; count of bases not matched to a gene: 11. CDR1 is MNHEY, CDR2 SMNVEV, per germline (reference sequence). The CDR3 has 15 amino acids. The CDR3 is CASRGPRTGGREQYF. CDR3 nucleotide sequence: TGTGCCAGCAGGGGCCCCCGGACAGGGGGGCGCGAGCAGTACTTC.

This clone was found a few times. CDR3 nucleotide sequence: TGTGCCAGCAGGCGAACCGGGACAAACACCGGGGAGCTGTTTTTT. Translating it yields CASRRTGTNTGELFF. The J gene is TRBJ2-2, the V gene TRBV6-5, with a tentative D call TRBD1 (6 bases). The V and J ends lost 6 bases and 2 bases respectively, with 13 bases between them. The CDR3 spans 15 residues. Germline V gene sequence: CDR1 MNHEY, CDR2 SVGAGI.

The rearrangement links TRBV23-1 to TRBJ1-2; D possibly corresponds to TRBD1 (6 bases). TRBV23-1 is known as an ORF, though its function is uncertain. Trimming removed 0 bases at V and 1 base at J, with 9 bases between. This CDR3 spans 15 amino acids. CDR3 nucleotides: TGCGCCAGCAGTCAATCCCCGGACAGTAACTATGGCTACACCTTC. Protein sequence: CASSQSPDSNYGYTF.

CDR3 sequence (DNA): TGTGCCAGCAGCTTAGGCTGGGCGTACACTGAAGCTTTCTTT. Its translation: CASSLGWAYTEAFF. The chain combines TRBV7-2 with TRBJ1-1; D unclear. The CDR3 is 14 amino acids. CDR1 is SGHTA, CDR2 FQGNSA, per germline. V lost 1 base to trimming and J lost 3 bases, with 9 bases between them.

V gene TRBV6-5 combines with J gene TRBJ1-2, with 11 bases identical to TRBD1. Germline V gene sequence: CDR1 MNHEY, CDR2 SVGAGI. With 5 bases clipped from V and 7 bases from J, the junction kept 6 bases outside the gene matches. This CDR3 is 14 amino acids long. CDR3 residues: CASSIWDRGFGYTF. The CDR3 nucleotides read TGTGCCAGCAGTATCTGGGACAGGGGGTTTGGCTACACCTTC.

The chain links TRBV3-1 (or the pseudogene TRBV3-2) to TRBJ1-2; D unresolved. Germline lookup yields CDR1 LGHDT and CDR2 YNNKEL (reference sequence). The CDR3 spans 13 residues. Trimming cost V 4 bases and J 4 bases, with 10 bases left between them. CDR3 in DNA: TGTGCCAGCAGCCCAAGGAGTGTCTATGGCTACACCTTC. It is translated as CASSPRSVYGYTF.

This clone was detected once. The chain uses TRBV5-4 and TRBJ2-2; 9 nucleotides align to TRBD2. The CDR3 is 16 residues long. V was clipped by 0 bases and J by 7 bases; unmatched bases: 7. Per the germline V gene, CDR1 is SGHNT and CDR2 is YYREEE (reference sequence). The CDR3 DNA reads as TGTGCCAGCAGCTTGGGGGTAGCGGGAGCGGTCGGGGAGCTGTTTTTT. Protein: CASSLGVAGAVGELFF.

The chain recombines TRBV5-1 with TRBJ2-2; D may be TRBD2 (6 bases). The V and J ends lost 3 bases and 3 bases respectively, with 12 bases between them. Per the germline V gene, CDR1 is SGHRS and CDR2 is YFSETQ. This CDR3 is 15 amino acids long. CDR3 residues: CASSSQTGDTGELFF. Here the CDR3 DNA reads TGCGCCAGCAGCTCACAGACGGGGGACACCGGGGAGCTGTTTTTT.

This sequence joins TRBV18 and TRBJ1-1; 7 bases align to TRBD1. Germline values: CDR1 KGHSH, CDR2 LQKENI. With V trimmed by 0 bases and J by 6 bases, 7 bases remained unmatched. The CDR3 covers 15 residues. The CDR3 spells CASSPPAGTAPEAFF. In DNA, the CDR3 is TGTGCCAGCTCACCACCTGCAGGGACAGCCCCTGAAGCTTTCTTT.

The genes are TRBV28 and TRBJ1-6; D gene uncertain. The ends were cut back, 5 bases at V and 7 bases at J, with 18 bases in the middle. CDR3 length equals 16 residues. The germline CDR1 and CDR2 sequences are MDHEN and SYDVKM. The CDR3 DNA reads TGTGCCAGCAGTCCCCTGAGAGGGTACACAAATTCACCCCTCCACTTT. It yields the protein CASSPLRGYTNSPLHF. The variable domain in full, with the rest retrieved from reference TRBV28 and TRBJ1-6, is DVKVTQSSRYLVKRTGEKVFLECVQDMDHENMFWYRQDPGLGLRLIYFSYDVKMKEKGDIPEGYSVSREKKERFSLILESASTNQTSMYLCASSPLRGYTNSPLHFGNGTRLTVT.

The J gene is TRBJ1-2, the V gene TRBV7-9; D uncertain. In germline, CDR1 is SEHNR, CDR2 FQNEAQ (reference sequence). The CDR3 is 15 amino acids. V was cut by 5 bases and J by 8 bases, with 21 bases left in between. The CDR3 bases are TGTGCCAGCAGCACCCGGACCCAGGTTGGCGGGGGCTACACCTTC. It translates to CASSTRTQVGGGYTF.

The chain combines TRBV14 with TRBJ1-1; 7 nucleotides match TRBD1. With 1 base clipped from V and 0 bases from J, the junction kept 2 bases outside the gene matches. The CDR3 has 15 residues. Germline CDR1 reads SGHDN; CDR2 reads FVKESK. In DNA form, the CDR3 reads TGTGCCAGCAGCCAAGTAGGGGGCCTGAACACTGAAGCTTTCTTT. Translated, it gives CASSQVGGLNTEAFF. The full variable domain, with the rest looked up from reference TRBV14 and TRBJ1-1, is EAGVTQFPSHSVIEKGQTVTLRCDPISGHDNLYWYRRVMGKEIKFLLHFVKESKQDESGMPNNRFLAERTGGTYSTLKVQPAELEDSGVYFCASSQVGGLNTEAFFGQGTRLTVV.

CDR3 residues: CASSSDRGMGNTEAFF. CDR3 nucleotides: TGTGCCAGCAGCTCTGACAGGGGGATGGGGAACACTGAAGCTTTCTTT. The chain is built from TRBV13 and TRBJ1-1; 9 nucleotides align to TRBD1. CDR3 size: 16 residues. Per germline, CDR1 PRHDT and CDR2 FYEKMQ (reference sequence). Trimming removed 4 bases from V and 1 base from J; junction bases left unmatched: 7.

This chain connects TRBV6-5 to TRBJ1-5, with D tentatively TRBD1 (5 bases). This CDR3 is built from 14 residues. Trimming stripped 4 bases from V and 2 bases from J, with 9 bases between. Looked up from germline, CDR1 is MNHEY and CDR2 is SVGAGI. This CDR3 reads CASSFREGNQPQHF. Written as DNA, the CDR3 is TGTGCCAGCAGTTTCAGGGAGGGCAATCAGCCCCAGCATTTT.

The chain employs TRBV18 and TRBJ2-1, with TRBD1 identical over 8 bases. The CDR3 spans 15 residues. Losses at the gene ends were 3 bases for V and 2 bases for J; bases not matched to a gene: 3. The germline V gene encodes CDR1 KGHSH and CDR2 LQKENI. CDR3 sequence (DNA): TGTGCCAGCTCACCCACGGGACAGGCCTACAATGAGCAGTTCTTC. Translation gives CASSPTGQAYNEQFF. Looking up the rest from reference TRBV18 and TRBJ2-1 gives the full variable domain: NAGVMQNPRHLVRRRGQEARLRCSPMKGHSHVYWYRQLPEEGLKFMVYLQKENIIDESGMPKERFSAEFPKEGPSILRIQQVVRGDSAAYFCASSPTGQAYNEQFFGPGTRLTVL.

The chain combines TRBV7-9 with TRBJ1-2; TRBD1 matches at 10 bases. There are 16 residues in the CDR3. After removal of 2 bases from V and 3 bases from J, the junction contained 6 bases not matched to a gene. Germline V gene sequence: CDR1 SEHNR, CDR2 FQNEAQ (reference sequence). CDR3 sequence (DNA): TGTGCCAGCAGCTTAAGGGGCGGGACAGGGGACTATGGCTACACCTTC. Translating gives CASSLRGGTGDYGYTF. The complete variable domain, with remaining parts taken from reference TRBV7-9 and TRBJ1-2, reads DTGVSQNPRHKITKRGQNVTFRCDPISEHNRLYWYRQTLGQGPEFLTYFQNEAQLEKSRLLSDRFSAERPKGSFSTLEIQRTEQGDSAMYLCASSLRGGTGDYGYTFGSGTRLTVV.

This clone was recorded once. The V call is TRBV18, the J call TRBJ2-1, with 7 bases identical to TRBD1. Germline trimming cut 2 bases from V and 6 bases from J; bases unmatched to any gene: 7. Germline values: CDR1 KGHSH, CDR2 LQKENI. There are 15 residues in the CDR3. In nucleotides, the CDR3 is TGTGCCAGCTCACCAGGGACAGATCCCCCCAATGAGCAGTTCTTC. It specifies CASSPGTDPPNEQFF.

The chain carries TRBV18 and TRBJ2-7, with TRBD1 matching over 7 bases. CDR3 size: 15 residues. V was pared by 3 bases and J by 0 bases, with 5 bases of the junction left unmatched. CDR1 and CDR2 from the germline V gene are KGHSH and LQKENI. CDR3 loop: CASSPGTEGSYEQYF. DNA for the CDR3: TGTGCCAGCTCACCGGGGACAGAAGGCTCCTACGAGCAGTACTTC.

V is TRBV4-1 and J is TRBJ1-6; tentative D call: TRBD1 (6 bases). V lost 3 bases and J lost 7, with 13 bases in between. Germline CDR1 is MGHRA and CDR2 is YSYEKL. There are 15 residues in the CDR3. The CDR3 is CASSHEQGPNSPLHF. CDR3 bases: TGCGCCAGCAGCCATGAACAGGGCCCAAATTCACCCCTCCACTTT.

The chain uses TRBV7-2 and TRBJ1-4; D is unclear. Germline V gene sequence: CDR1 SGHTA, CDR2 FQGNSA. Trimming removed 2 bases from V and 8 bases from J, with 6 bases in between. This CDR3 has 12 residues. CDR3 nucleotide sequence: TGTGCCAGCAGCTTAACCAGGGAAAAACTGTTTTTT. Translated: CASSLTREKLFF.

The chain is built from TRBV24-1 and TRBJ1-2; D gene ambiguous. Germline values: CDR1 KGHDR, CDR2 SFDVKD. V gave up 0 bases and J gave up 1 base, with 5 bases separating them. The CDR3 runs 14 residues. CDR3 residues: CATSDLQFNYGYTF. In DNA form, the CDR3 reads TGTGCCACCAGTGATTTGCAATTTAACTATGGCTACACCTTC.

This clone was picked up one time. The rearrangement uses TRBV5-1 and TRBJ1-3; D is unresolved. The CDR3 is 15 residues long. Trimming removed 4 bases from V and 3 bases from J, with 14 bases in between. CDR1 and CDR2 (germline): SGHRS, YFSETQ. The CDR3 protein is CASSIGRVRGNTIYF. CDR3 in DNA: TGCGCCAGCAGCATTGGGCGGGTCCGTGGAAACACCATATATTTT. Variable domain in full (rest from reference TRBV5-1 and TRBJ1-3): KAGVTQTPRYLIKTRGQQVTLSCSPISGHRSVSWYQQTPGQGLQFLFEYFSETQRNKGNFPGRFSGRQFSNSRSEMNVSTLELGDSALYLCASSIGRVRGNTIYFGEGSWLTVV.

This clone was picked up a small number of times. The CDR3 loop is CSASRSSGFGNQPQHF. The DNA of the CDR3 is TGCAGTGCTAGTAGGAGCTCAGGGTTCGGAAATCAGCCCCAGCATTTT. The V and J genes are TRBV20-1 and TRBJ1-5; weak D call: TRBD1 (5 bases). Trimming shortened V by 3 bases and J by 4 bases, and 19 bases separated the two germline ends. Germline values: CDR1 DFQATT, CDR2 SNEGSKA (reference sequence). This CDR3 spans 16 amino acids.

The V call is TRBV3-1 (or the pseudogene TRBV3-2), the J call TRBJ1-5; no clear D gene. Germline V gene data show CDR1 as LGHDT and CDR2 as YNNKEL (reference sequence). V dropped 0 bases and J dropped 6 bases, with 6 bases sitting between them. This CDR3 comprises 13 residues. CDR3 protein: CASSQDEGQPQHF. DNA of the CDR3: TGTGCCAGCAGCCAAGATGAGGGTCAGCCCCAGCATTTT.

The V gene is TRBV24-1, the J gene TRBJ2-2; perhaps TRBD1 as D (5 bases). V was clipped by 3 bases and J by 5 bases, with 18 bases between them. Germline CDR1 is KGHDR and CDR2 is SFDVKD. This CDR3 is built from 17 residues. This CDR3 reads CATSDPSVAGKTGELFF. The CDR3 DNA follows: TGTGCCACCAGTGATCCCAGCGTAGCAGGGAAGACCGGGGAGCTGTTTTTT.

The V call is TRBV9, the J call TRBJ2-5; 9 nucleotides align to TRBD1. The germline V gene has CDR1 SGDLS and CDR2 YYNGEE. Trimming took 4 bases from V and 4 from J; bases not matched to a gene: 17. The CDR3 totals 18 residues. For the CDR3, the DNA is TGTGCCAGCAGCAACCCCTTACAGGGGGCGCGTTATCCAGAGACCCAGTACTTC. Its protein product is CASSNPLQGARYPETQYF.